The T cell receptor (beta chain) under discussion was sequenced for a study of T cells in localized non-small cell lung cancer. This CDR3 has 16 amino acids. Trimming stripped 5 bases from V and 2 bases from J, with 17 bases between. From germline, CDR1 is SGHNT and CDR2 YYREEE (reference sequence). Generated by immunoSEQ multiplex PCR, the TCRdb table keeps only in-frame clones and is missing some. The sample carries fewer than 12,000 clones, 70% to 80% recorded once. The starting material was peripheral blood, obtained before any cancer treatment. This receptor was identified in a male donor aged 60 or over with stage I lung adenocarcinoma. The chain links TRBV5-4 to TRBJ1-3; D is unresolved. CDR3 nucleotides: TGTGCCAGCAGTGGACGAGGCGTTCTTCCTGGAAACACCATATATTTT. Translation gives CASSGRGVLPGNTIYF.